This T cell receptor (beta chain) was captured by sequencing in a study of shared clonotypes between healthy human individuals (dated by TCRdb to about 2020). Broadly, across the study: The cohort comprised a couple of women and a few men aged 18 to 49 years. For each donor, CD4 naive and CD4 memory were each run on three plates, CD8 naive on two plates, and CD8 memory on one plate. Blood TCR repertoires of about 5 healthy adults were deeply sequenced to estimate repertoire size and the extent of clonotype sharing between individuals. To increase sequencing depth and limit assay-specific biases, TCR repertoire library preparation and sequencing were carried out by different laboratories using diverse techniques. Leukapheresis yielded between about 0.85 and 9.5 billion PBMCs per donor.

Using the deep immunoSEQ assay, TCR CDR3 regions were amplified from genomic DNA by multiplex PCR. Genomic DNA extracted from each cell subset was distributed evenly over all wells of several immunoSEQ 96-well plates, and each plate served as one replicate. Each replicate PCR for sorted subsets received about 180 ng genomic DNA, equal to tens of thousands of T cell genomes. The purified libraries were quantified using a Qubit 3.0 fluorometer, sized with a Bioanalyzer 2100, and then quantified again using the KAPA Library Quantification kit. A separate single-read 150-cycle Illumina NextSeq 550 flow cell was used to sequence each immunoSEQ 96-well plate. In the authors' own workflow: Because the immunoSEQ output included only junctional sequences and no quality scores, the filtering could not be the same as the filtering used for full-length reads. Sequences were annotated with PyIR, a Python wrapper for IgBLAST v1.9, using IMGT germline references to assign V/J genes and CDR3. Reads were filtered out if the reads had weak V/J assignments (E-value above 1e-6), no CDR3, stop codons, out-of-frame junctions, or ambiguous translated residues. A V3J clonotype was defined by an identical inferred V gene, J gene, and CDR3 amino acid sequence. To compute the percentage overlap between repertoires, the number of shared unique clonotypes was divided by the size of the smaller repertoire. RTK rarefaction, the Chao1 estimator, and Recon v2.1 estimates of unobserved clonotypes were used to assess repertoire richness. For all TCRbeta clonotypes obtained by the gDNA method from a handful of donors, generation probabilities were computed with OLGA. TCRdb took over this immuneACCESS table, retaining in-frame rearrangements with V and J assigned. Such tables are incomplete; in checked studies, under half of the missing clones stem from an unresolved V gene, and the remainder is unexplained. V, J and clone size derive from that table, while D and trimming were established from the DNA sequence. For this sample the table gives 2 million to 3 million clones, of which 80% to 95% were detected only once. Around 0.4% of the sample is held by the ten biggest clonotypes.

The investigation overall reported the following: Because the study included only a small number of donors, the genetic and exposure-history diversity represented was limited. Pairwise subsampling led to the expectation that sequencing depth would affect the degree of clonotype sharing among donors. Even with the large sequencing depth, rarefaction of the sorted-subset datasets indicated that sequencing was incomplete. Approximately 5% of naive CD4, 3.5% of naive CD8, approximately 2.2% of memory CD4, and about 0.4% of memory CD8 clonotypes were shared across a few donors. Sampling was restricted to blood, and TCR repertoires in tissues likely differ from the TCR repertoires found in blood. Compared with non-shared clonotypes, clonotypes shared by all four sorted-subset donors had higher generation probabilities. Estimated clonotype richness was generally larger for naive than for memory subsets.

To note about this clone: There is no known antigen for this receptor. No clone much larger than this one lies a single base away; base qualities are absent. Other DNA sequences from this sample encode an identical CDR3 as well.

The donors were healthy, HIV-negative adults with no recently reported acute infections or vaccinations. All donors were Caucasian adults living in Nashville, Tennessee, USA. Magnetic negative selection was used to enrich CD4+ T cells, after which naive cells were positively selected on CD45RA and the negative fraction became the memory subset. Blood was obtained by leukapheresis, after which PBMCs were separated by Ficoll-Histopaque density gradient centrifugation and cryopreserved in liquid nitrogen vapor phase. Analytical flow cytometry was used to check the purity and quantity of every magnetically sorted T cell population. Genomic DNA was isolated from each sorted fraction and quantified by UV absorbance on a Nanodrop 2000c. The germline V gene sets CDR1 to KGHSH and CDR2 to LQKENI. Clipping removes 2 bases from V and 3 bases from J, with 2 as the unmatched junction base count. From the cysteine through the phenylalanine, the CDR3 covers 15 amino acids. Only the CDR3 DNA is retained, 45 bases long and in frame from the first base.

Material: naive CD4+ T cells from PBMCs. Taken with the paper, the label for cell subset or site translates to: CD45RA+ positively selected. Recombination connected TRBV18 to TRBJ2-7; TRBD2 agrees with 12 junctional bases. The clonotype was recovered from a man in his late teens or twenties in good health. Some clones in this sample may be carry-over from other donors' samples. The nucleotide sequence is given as TGTGCCAGCTCACCAGGGACTAGCGGGCTCTACGAGCAGTACTTC. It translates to CASSPGTSGLYEQYF.